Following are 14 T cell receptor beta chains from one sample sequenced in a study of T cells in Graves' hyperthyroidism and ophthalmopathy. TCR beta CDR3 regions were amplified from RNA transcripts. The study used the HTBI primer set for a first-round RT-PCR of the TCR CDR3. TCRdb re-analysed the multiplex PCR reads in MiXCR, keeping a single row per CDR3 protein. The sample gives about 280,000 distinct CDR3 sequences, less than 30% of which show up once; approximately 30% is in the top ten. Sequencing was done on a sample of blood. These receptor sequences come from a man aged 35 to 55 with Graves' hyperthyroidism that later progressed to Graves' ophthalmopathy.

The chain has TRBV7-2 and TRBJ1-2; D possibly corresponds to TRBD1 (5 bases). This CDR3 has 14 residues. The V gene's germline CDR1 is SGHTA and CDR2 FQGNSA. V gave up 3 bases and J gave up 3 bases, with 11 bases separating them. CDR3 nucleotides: TGTGCCAGCAGCTTTAACCAGGGTTACTATGGCTACACCTTC. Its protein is CASSFNQGYYGYTF.

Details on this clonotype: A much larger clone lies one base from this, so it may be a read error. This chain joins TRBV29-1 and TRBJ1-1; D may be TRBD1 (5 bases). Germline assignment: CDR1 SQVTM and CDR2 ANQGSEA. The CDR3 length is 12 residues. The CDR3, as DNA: TGCAACGTTGAAGAGGGGTACACTGAAGTTTTCTTT. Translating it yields CNVEEGYTEVFF. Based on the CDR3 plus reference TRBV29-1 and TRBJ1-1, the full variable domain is SAVISQKPSRDICQRGTSLTIQCQVDSQVTMMFWYRQQPGQSLTLIATANQGSEATYESGFVIDKFPISRPNLTFSTLTVSNMSPEDSSIYLCNVEEGYTEVFFGQGTRLTVV.

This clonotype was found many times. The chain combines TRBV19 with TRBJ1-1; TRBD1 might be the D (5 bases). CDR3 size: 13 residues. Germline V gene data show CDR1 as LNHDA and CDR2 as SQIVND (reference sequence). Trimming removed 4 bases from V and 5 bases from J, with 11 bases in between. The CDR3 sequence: CASSNPDRTEAFF. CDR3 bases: TGTGCCAGTAGTAACCCTGACAGAACTGAAGCTTTCTTT.

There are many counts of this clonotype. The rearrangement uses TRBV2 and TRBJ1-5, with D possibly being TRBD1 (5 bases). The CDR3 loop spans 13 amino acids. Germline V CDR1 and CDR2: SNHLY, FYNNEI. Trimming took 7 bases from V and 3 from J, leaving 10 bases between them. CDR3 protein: CASIRGPNQPQHF. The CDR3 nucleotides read TGTGCCAGCATTAGGGGCCCCAATCAGCCCCAGCATTTT.

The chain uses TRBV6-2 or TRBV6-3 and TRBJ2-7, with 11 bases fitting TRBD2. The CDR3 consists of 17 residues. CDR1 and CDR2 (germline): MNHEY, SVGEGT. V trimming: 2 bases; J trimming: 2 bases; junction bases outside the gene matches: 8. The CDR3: CASSYGSTSGRTYEQYF. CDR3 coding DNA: TGTGCCAGCAGTTACGGGTCAACTAGCGGGAGAACCTACGAGCAGTACTTC.

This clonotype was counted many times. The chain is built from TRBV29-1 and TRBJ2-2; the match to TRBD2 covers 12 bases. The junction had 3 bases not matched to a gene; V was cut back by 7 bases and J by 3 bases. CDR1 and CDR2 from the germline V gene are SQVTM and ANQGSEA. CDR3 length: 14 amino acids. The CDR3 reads CSARLAGDTGELFF. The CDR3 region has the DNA TGCAGCGCCCGACTAGCGGGGGACACCGGGGAGCTGTTTTTT.

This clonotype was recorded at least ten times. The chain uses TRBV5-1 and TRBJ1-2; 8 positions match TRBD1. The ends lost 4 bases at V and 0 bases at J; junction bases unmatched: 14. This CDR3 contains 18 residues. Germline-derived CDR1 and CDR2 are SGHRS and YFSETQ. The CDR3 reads CASSGTGDRRGPNYGYTF. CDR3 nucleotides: TGCGCCAGCAGCGGTACGGGGGACAGGAGGGGTCCTAACTATGGCTACACCTTC.

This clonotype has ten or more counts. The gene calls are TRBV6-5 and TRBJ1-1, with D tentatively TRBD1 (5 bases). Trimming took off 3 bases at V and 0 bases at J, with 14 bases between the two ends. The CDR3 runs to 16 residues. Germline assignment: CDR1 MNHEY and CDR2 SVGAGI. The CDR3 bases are TGTGCCAGCAGTTATCCAAGGGACCCGATGAACACTGAAGCTTTCTTT. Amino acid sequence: CASSYPRDPMNTEAFF.

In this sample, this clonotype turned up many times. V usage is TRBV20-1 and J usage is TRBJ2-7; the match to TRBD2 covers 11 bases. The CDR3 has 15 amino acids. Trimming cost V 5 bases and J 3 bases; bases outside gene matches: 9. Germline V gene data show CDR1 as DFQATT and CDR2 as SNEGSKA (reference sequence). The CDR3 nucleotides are TGCAGTGCTCACGAAACTAGCGGGAGTGTCTACGAGCAGTACTTC. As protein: CSAHETSGSVYEQYF.

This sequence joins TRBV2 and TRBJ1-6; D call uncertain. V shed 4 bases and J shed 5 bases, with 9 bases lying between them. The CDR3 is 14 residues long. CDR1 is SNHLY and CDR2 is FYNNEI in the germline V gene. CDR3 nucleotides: TGTGCCAGCAGTGCAAGGCGGGATAATTCACCCCTCCACTTT. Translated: CASSARRDNSPLHF.

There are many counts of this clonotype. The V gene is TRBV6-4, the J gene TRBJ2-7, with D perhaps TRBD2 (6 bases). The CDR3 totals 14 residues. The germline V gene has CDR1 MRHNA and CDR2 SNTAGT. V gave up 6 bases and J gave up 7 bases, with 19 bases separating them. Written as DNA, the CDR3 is TGTGCCAGCAGCGTCAATGGGCAGGGAGGAGAGCAGTACTTC. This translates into CASSVNGQGGEQYF.

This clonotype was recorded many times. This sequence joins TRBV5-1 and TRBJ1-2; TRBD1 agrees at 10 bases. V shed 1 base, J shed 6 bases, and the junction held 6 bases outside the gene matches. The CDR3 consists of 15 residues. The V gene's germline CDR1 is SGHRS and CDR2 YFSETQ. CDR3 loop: CASSLNRDRGNGYTF. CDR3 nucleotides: TGCGCCAGCAGCTTGAACCGGGACAGGGGCAATGGCTACACCTTC.

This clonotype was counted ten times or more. The chain's CDR3 is CSANGQGIWGNIQYF. The CDR3 DNA reads as TGCAGTGCTAACGGACAGGGGATTTGGGGAAACATTCAGTACTTC. The chain employs TRBV20-1 and TRBJ2-4; the match to TRBD1 covers 9 bases. Trimming at V came to 4 bases and at J to 6 bases, leaving 10 bases not matched to a gene. This CDR3 comprises 15 residues. Looked up from germline, CDR1 is DFQATT and CDR2 is SNEGSKA (reference sequence).

CDR3 DNA sequence: TGTGCCAGCAGATCGGTGGACACCGGGGAGCTGTTTTTT. Translating gives CASRSVDTGELFF. The V call is TRBV28, the J call TRBJ2-2; no clear D. The CDR3 has 13 residues. Germline V CDR1 and CDR2: MDHEN, SYDVKM. V lost 6 bases and J lost 3, with 8 bases in between.